This TCR beta chain was recovered during a study of CD8+ T cells in alopecia areata. TCR sequencing used cDNA made by reverse transcription of extracted RNA. This table comes from immunoSEQ multiplex PCR, and its TCRdb copy is limited to in-frame clones, with some not included. The table includes approximately 110,000 clones, 55% to 60% detected once. Documented treatment: oral pan-JAK inhibitor, 5-10 mg twice daily. Per germline, CDR1 GTSNPN and CDR2 SVGIG (reference sequence). The CDR3 runs to 13 residues. The ends lost 2 bases at V and 3 bases at J; junction bases unmatched: 3. The gene calls are TRBV30 and TRBJ2-7, with 8 positions matching TRBD2. This specimen consisted of CD4+ T cells sorted from blood, obtained at week 24, from a patient treated with tofacitinib. This sequence was found in a human donor with alopecia areata. The chain's CDR3 is CAWSSGGVYEQYF. CDR3 DNA sequence: TGTGCCTGGAGTTCCGGGGGGGTCTACGAGCAGTACTTC.